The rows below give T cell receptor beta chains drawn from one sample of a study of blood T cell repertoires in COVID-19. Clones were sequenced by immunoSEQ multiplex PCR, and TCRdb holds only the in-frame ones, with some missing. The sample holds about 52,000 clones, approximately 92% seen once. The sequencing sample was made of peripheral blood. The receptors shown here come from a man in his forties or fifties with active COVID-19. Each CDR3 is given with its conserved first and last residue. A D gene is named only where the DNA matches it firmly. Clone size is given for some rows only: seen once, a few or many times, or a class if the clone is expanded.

CDR3 DNA: TGCAGTGCTAGTCCCGGGACTAGCGTTTTTAGGGAGCAGTTCTTC
CDR3 protein: CSASPGTSVFREQFF
clone size: .
D gene: TRBD2
V gene: TRBV20-1
J gene: TRBJ2-1

CDR3 DNA: TGTGCCAGCAGCTTGTGGTCGAGGGACAGGCGCACAGATACGCAGTATTTT
CDR3 protein: CASSLWSRDRRTDTQYF
clone size: .
D gene: TRBD1
V gene: TRBV5-6
J gene: TRBJ2-3

CDR3 DNA: TGTGCCAGTAGTGCCGCGACTAGCGGGATGGATACGCAGTATTTT
CDR3 protein: CASSAATSGMDTQYF
clone size: .
D gene: TRBD2
V gene: TRBV19
J gene: TRBJ2-3

CDR3 DNA: TGTGCCAGCAGGCCGGAGAACTATGGCTACACCTTC
CDR3 protein: CASRPENYGYTF
clone size: .
D gene: .
V gene: TRBV12-3/TRBV12-4
J gene: TRBJ1-2

CDR3 DNA: TGTGCCAGCAGTTACTCTAGCGTCTACGAGCAGTACTTC
CDR3 protein: CASSYSSVYEQYF
clone size: .
D gene: .
V gene: TRBV6-5
J gene: TRBJ2-7

CDR3 DNA: TGTGCCAGCAGTAGCTATGGGGCCCCCGGTCAGCCCCAGCATTTT
CDR3 protein: CASSSYGAPGQPQHF
clone size: .
D gene: .
V gene: TRBV27
J gene: TRBJ1-5

CDR3 DNA: TGTGCCTGGAGTGACCCCGGGACAGGGGGTGGCTACACCTTC
CDR3 protein: CAWSDPGTGGGYTF
clone size: once
D gene: TRBD1
V gene: TRBV30
J gene: TRBJ1-2

CDR3 DNA: TGTGCCAGCAGCTTAGTCGTGGGAGACGAAGGCTACACCTTC
CDR3 protein: CASSLVVGDEGYTF
clone size: .
D gene: .
V gene: TRBV7-2
J gene: TRBJ1-2

CDR3 DNA: TGTGCCAGCAGTTTACGGGAGGCTTCATATTTT
CDR3 protein: CASSLREASYF
clone size: .
D gene: .
V gene: TRBV12-3/TRBV12-4
J gene: TRBJ1-3

CDR3 DNA: TGTGCCAGCAGCTTAGGCTGGAGGGGCACCGGGGAGCTGTTTTTT
CDR3 protein: CASSLGWRGTGELFF
clone size: .
D gene: .
V gene: TRBV11-2
J gene: TRBJ2-2

CDR3 DNA: TGTGCCAGCAGCTTGGGGCAGGGTATTATCGGGGAGCTGTTTTTT
CDR3 protein: CASSLGQGIIGELFF
clone size: many
D gene: .
V gene: TRBV5-6
J gene: TRBJ2-2

CDR3 DNA: TGCGCCAGCAGCTCTCAACCAGGGCACTATGGCTACACCTTC
CDR3 protein: CASSSQPGHYGYTF
clone size: .
D gene: .
V gene: TRBV5-1
J gene: TRBJ1-2

CDR3 DNA: TGTGCCAGCAGCTTAGACCAAGTTGGCGGCTACACCTTC
CDR3 protein: CASSLDQVGGYTF
clone size: few
D gene: .
V gene: TRBV7-9
J gene: TRBJ1-2

CDR3 DNA: TGTGCCAGCAGCCGGAAGGCTAGCGGGTACTACGAGCAGTACTTC
CDR3 protein: CASSRKASGYYEQYF
clone size: .
D gene: TRBD2
V gene: TRBV5-4
J gene: TRBJ2-7

CDR3 DNA: TGTGCCAGTAGTGCCGGGACTTTGAACAATGAGCAGTTCTTC
CDR3 protein: CASSAGTLNNEQFF
clone size: .
D gene: .
V gene: TRBV19
J gene: TRBJ2-1

CDR3 DNA: TGTGCCAGTAGAGCAGGGGGCGCAGGAGGCTACACCTTC
CDR3 protein: CASRAGGAGGYTF
clone size: .
D gene: TRBD1
V gene: TRBV19
J gene: TRBJ1-2

CDR3 DNA: TGTGCCAGCAGTCGGACAGTGCAGTACCAAGAGACCCAGTACTTC
CDR3 protein: CASSRTVQYQETQYF
clone size: .
D gene: .
V gene: TRBV7-7
J gene: TRBJ2-5

CDR3 DNA: TGTGCCAGCAGCCAAATACCGGGACAGGGGGTAGTCGAAAACTTC
CDR3 protein: CASSQIPGQGVVENF
clone size: few
D gene: TRBD1
V gene: TRBV3-1/TRBV3-2
J gene: TRBJ2-7

CDR3 DNA: TGTGCCAGCAGTTCCGTCGGCCTGACAGACGGGCAGTACTTC
CDR3 protein: CASSSVGLTDGQYF
clone size: .
D gene: .
V gene: TRBV6-6
J gene: TRBJ2-7

CDR3 DNA: TGCAGTGCTAGTTGGCGGGGGGGCGATGAGCAGTTCTTC
CDR3 protein: CSASWRGGDEQFF
clone size: .
D gene: TRBD2
V gene: TRBV20-1
J gene: TRBJ2-1

CDR3 DNA: TGCGCCAGCAGTGAACAACCCTGGACTAGCGGGGTACTAAGGGAGCAGTACTTC
CDR3 protein: CASSEQPWTSGVLREQYF
clone size: .
D gene: TRBD2
V gene: TRBV10-1
J gene: TRBJ2-7

CDR3 DNA: TGTGCCAGCAGCAAAGCGCTTTTTAGCGGGGGGGCTCTATACAATGAGCAGTTCTTC
CDR3 protein: CASSKALFSGGALYNEQFF
clone size: .
D gene: .
V gene: TRBV21-1
J gene: TRBJ2-1

CDR3 DNA: TGTGCCACCAGTGCACTAAACTCTGAAGCTTTCTTT
CDR3 protein: CATSALNSEAFF
clone size: .
D gene: .
V gene: TRBV24-1
J gene: TRBJ1-1

CDR3 DNA: TGTGCCAGCAGTGACACTAAGCGATACACTGAAGCTTTCTTT
CDR3 protein: CASSDTKRYTEAFF
clone size: once
D gene: .
V gene: TRBV6-1
J gene: TRBJ1-1

CDR3 DNA: TGTGCCAGCAGCTATACCCAGGGTTACTATGGCTACACCTTC
CDR3 protein: CASSYTQGYYGYTF
clone size: .
D gene: .
V gene: TRBV7-2
J gene: TRBJ1-2

CDR3 DNA: TGTGCCAGCTCACCCCGTCCCGGGACTAGCGGGAGGATCTCCTACGAGCAGTACTTC
CDR3 protein: CASSPRPGTSGRISYEQYF
clone size: .
D gene: TRBD2
V gene: TRBV18
J gene: TRBJ2-7

CDR3 DNA: TGTGCCAGCAGTATCTCACCGGGCGACAGTATAGTGACCCAGAGCTCCTACGAGCAGTACTTC
CDR3 protein: CASSISPGDSIVTQSSYEQYF
clone size: .
D gene: .
V gene: TRBV21-1
J gene: TRBJ2-7

CDR3 DNA: TGTGCCAGCAGCCGACCCGGGACAGGGCGGGGCTACACCTTC
CDR3 protein: CASSRPGTGRGYTF
clone size: .
D gene: TRBD1
V gene: TRBV7-9
J gene: TRBJ1-2

CDR3 DNA: TGTGCCAGCAAGGAAGGGGGCTTCACAGATACGCAGTATTTT
CDR3 protein: CASKEGGFTDTQYF
clone size: .
D gene: TRBD1
V gene: TRBV6-5
J gene: TRBJ2-3

CDR3 DNA: TGTGCCAGCAGCAACACCAACCGGGGGGGTTACTCCTACGAGCAGTACTTC
CDR3 protein: CASSNTNRGGYSYEQYF
clone size: .
D gene: TRBD2
V gene: TRBV7-9
J gene: TRBJ2-7

CDR3 DNA: TGTGCCAGCAGCTTAGAAGGGGTGGGCAATCAGCCCCAGCATTTT
CDR3 protein: CASSLEGVGNQPQHF
clone size: .
D gene: .
V gene: TRBV11-3
J gene: TRBJ1-5

CDR3 DNA: TGCGCCAGCAGCCAAGACGGGAGCACTGAAGCTTTCTTT
CDR3 protein: CASSQDGSTEAFF
clone size: .
D gene: .
V gene: TRBV4-3
J gene: TRBJ1-1

CDR3 DNA: TGTGCCAGCAGCTTAGTCGGGAGGGGCGTGGATGAGCAGTTCTTC
CDR3 protein: CASSLVGRGVDEQFF
clone size: once
D gene: TRBD2
V gene: TRBV7-9
J gene: TRBJ2-1

CDR3 DNA: TGTGCCAGCAGCCAGGATGGGGCAGGGCGGGAGCAGTACTTC
CDR3 protein: CASSQDGAGREQYF
clone size: .
D gene: .
V gene: TRBV5-4
J gene: TRBJ2-7

CDR3 DNA: TGTGCCATCAGAGGGACAGGGAGCAATCAGCCCCAGCATTTT
CDR3 protein: CAIRGTGSNQPQHF
clone size: few
D gene: TRBD1
V gene: TRBV10-3
J gene: TRBJ1-5

CDR3 DNA: TGTGCCAGCAGCCGCTCGGGGCGGGGGGGAGATACGCAGTATTTT
CDR3 protein: CASSRSGRGGDTQYF
clone size: .
D gene: TRBD2
V gene: TRBV5-6
J gene: TRBJ2-3

CDR3 DNA: TGTGCCAGCAGTGACACGGGTACAGATACGCAGTATTTT
CDR3 protein: CASSDTGTDTQYF
clone size: .
D gene: .
V gene: TRBV6-4
J gene: TRBJ2-3

CDR3 DNA: TGTGCCACCACTAGCGGGGGGCCCTATTTAAGCTCCTACGAGCAGTACTTC
CDR3 protein: CATTSGGPYLSSYEQYF
clone size: .
D gene: .
V gene: TRBV21-1
J gene: TRBJ2-7

CDR3 DNA: TGCGCCAGCAGCTTCGGGGGACAGTCCTCCACTGTTTATGGCTACACCTTC
CDR3 protein: CASSFGGQSSTVYGYTF
clone size: .
D gene: TRBD1
V gene: TRBV5-1
J gene: TRBJ1-2

CDR3 DNA: TGTGCCAGCAGCCCGGACAGGAATCAGCCCCAGCATTTT
CDR3 protein: CASSPDRNQPQHF
clone size: .
D gene: TRBD1
V gene: TRBV7-8
J gene: TRBJ1-5

CDR3 DNA: TGCGCCAGCAGCTCGAGGACTAGCGGGAGTTACGAGCAGTACTTC
CDR3 protein: CASSSRTSGSYEQYF
clone size: .
D gene: TRBD2
V gene: TRBV5-1
J gene: TRBJ2-7